This paragraph reports one T cell receptor beta chain. Trimming removed 1 base from V and 6 bases from J, with 16 bases in between. The CDR3 consists of 16 residues. The data were taken from a study of CD8 T cells in Susac syndrome. RNA amounts of 0.5 to 1 ug underwent reverse transcription with random hexamers. Coverage of TCR beta CDR3 amplification by immunoSEQ multiplex PCR extended to 54 Vbeta and 13 Jbeta. TCRdb recomputed calls from the immunoSEQ multiplex PCR reads with MiXCR, one row per CDR3 protein. The table shows approximately 150,000 distinct CDR3 sequences, with roughly 95% occurring only once.

The rearrangement uses TRBV12-3 or TRBV12-4 and TRBJ2-1; D is tentatively TRBD1 or TRBD2 (7 bases each). This receptor was obtained from a human donor with multiple sclerosis. Material for sequencing was CD4+ T cells from PBMCs. The CDR3 reads CASSLDRGRGLNEQFF. The CDR3 bases are TGTGCCAGCAGTTTAGACCGGGGGAGGGGGCTCAATGAGCAGTTCTTC.